The rows below give T cell receptor beta chains drawn from one sample of a study of blood T cells in healthy people across ages. TCRdb reanalysed the 5' RACE reads using MiXCR and keeps one entry per CDR3 protein. The table has about 510,000 distinct CDR3 sequences, around a quarter seen once. The same sample was also studied in work on T cells of mothers and their children.

Sample: blood. These receptors all stem from a boy aged 2-9 years in good health. CDR3s include the opening cysteine and the closing phenylalanine or tryptophan. Each record gives: clone size, D gene, J gene, V gene, CDR3 DNA, CDR3 protein. D genes are given only for firm matches. The size field is filled for only some rows; it gives once, few, many or a size class.

>few|-|TRBJ2-6|TRBV10-2
TGCGCCAGCAGGGGGCCCGCCAACGTCCTGACTTTC
CASRGPANVLTF
>-|TRBD2|TRBJ2-3|TRBV12-3/TRBV12-4
TGTGCCAGCAGTTTCATCCCCTGGAGCGGGGAAAAGGATACGCAGTATTTT
CASSFIPWSGEKDTQYF
>few|TRBD2|TRBJ2-7|TRBV9
TGTGCCAGTGGGACTAGCGGAGACTCCTACGAGCAGTACTTC
CASGTSGDSYEQYF
>-|-|TRBJ2-1|TRBV5-6
TGTGCCAGCAGCCCGGACAGAGGCAATGAGCAGTTCTTC
CASSPDRGNEQFF
>-|-|TRBJ2-7|TRBV27
TGTGCCAGCAGTTTATCCTGGAGCTCCTACGAGCAGTACTTC
CASSLSWSSYEQYF
>-|TRBD2|TRBJ2-1|TRBV4-1
TGCGCCAGCAGCCAATTGGGACTAGCGGGAGGTCCCGGGGGCTCCTACAATGAGCAGTTCTTC
CASSQLGLAGGPGGSYNEQFF
>-|-|TRBJ1-1|TRBV20-1
TGCAGTGCCAGGAGCATGAACACTGAAGCTTTCTTT
CSARSMNTEAFF
>once|-|TRBJ1-6|TRBV7-2
TGTGCCAGCAGCTACACATTGAGCTCCTATAATTCACCCCTCCACTTT
CASSYTLSSYNSPLHF
>-|-|TRBJ2-7|TRBV20-1
TGCAGTGCTAGACCCGCCCTCCGGGGTGACGAGCAGTACTTC
CSARPALRGDEQYF
>-|TRBD2|TRBJ2-2|TRBV14
TGTGCCAGCAGCCCCGGACTAGGCAAATTAAACACCGGGGAGCTGTTTTTT
CASSPGLGKLNTGELFF
>-|TRBD2|TRBJ2-2|TRBV9
TGTGCCAGCAGCCCGGGGGGGCAGGGGCACACCGGGGAGCTGTTTTTT
CASSPGGQGHTGELFF